Shown below are 27 T cell receptor beta chains from a single sample sequenced in a study of early T cells in non-severe SARS-CoV-2 infection. TCRdb reprocessed the 5' RACE reads with MiXCR, giving one entry per CDR3 protein. The sample holds roughly 80,000 distinct CDR3 sequences; about a sixth are singletons and the top ten take roughly 3%. Sequencing was carried out using whole blood. All receptors come from an adult who was a healthcare worker with PCR-confirmed SARS-CoV-2 infection or an uninfected control (not recorded which).

The chain recombines TRBV29-1 with TRBJ2-2, with TRBD2 as a possible D gene (5 bases). Germline CDR1 SQVTM, CDR2 ANQGSEA. CDR3 length: 12 amino acids. With 6 bases removed from V and 5 bases from J, the gap between germline ends came to 10 bases. This chain's CDR3 is CSVERETGELFF. In DNA, the CDR3 is TGCAGCGTAGAAAGGGAGACCGGGGAGCTGTTTTTT.

The genes are TRBV5-4 and TRBJ2-5, with no clear D. The CDR3 loop spans 15 amino acids. V gave up 0 bases and J gave up 0 bases, with 9 bases separating them. Germline CDR1 is SGHNT and CDR2 is YYREEE (reference sequence). The CDR3 loop reads CASSLDSWYQETQYF. The CDR3 DNA follows: TGTGCCAGCAGCTTGGACAGCTGGTACCAAGAGACCCAGTACTTC.

This clonotype has just a few counts. The V and J genes are TRBV20-1 and TRBJ2-3; D gene unclear. Per the germline V gene, CDR1 is DFQATT and CDR2 is SNEGSKA (reference sequence). The CDR3 covers 12 residues. Trimming left V 3 bases short and J 0 bases short, with 4 bases between. CDR3 in amino acids: CSASTSTDTQYF. The CDR3, as DNA: TGCAGTGCTAGCACTAGCACAGATACGCAGTATTTT.

This clonotype showed up many times. This chain joins TRBV7-2 and TRBJ1-5, with D unresolved. This CDR3 comprises 13 residues. With 5 bases removed from V and 7 bases from J, the gap between germline ends came to 12 bases. CDR1 SGHTA and CDR2 FQGNSA come from the germline V gene. The CDR3 DNA follows: TGTGCCAGCAGCCGTAGGTGGGGACAGCCCCAGCATTTT. Protein sequence: CASSRRWGQPQHF. Filled out from reference TRBV7-2 and TRBJ1-5, the complete variable domain reads GAGVSQSPSNKVTEKGKDVELRCDPISGHTALYWYRQSLGQGLEFLIYFQGNSAPDKSGLPSDRFSAERTGGSVSTLTIQRTQQEDSAVYLCASSRRWGQPQHFGDGTRLSIL.

Ten or more counts support this clonotype. V is TRBV29-1 and J is TRBJ2-7, with D maybe TRBD2 (6 bases). Germline-derived CDR1 and CDR2 are SQVTM and ANQGSEA. Trimming shortened V by 4 bases and J by 3 bases, and 16 bases separated the two germline ends. The CDR3 spans 14 residues. The CDR3 coding sequence is TGCAGCGTTGCCCGCGGGGACTCTATCTACGAGCAGTACTTC. As protein: CSVARGDSIYEQYF.

The chain employs TRBV6-5 and TRBJ1-6; a weak D match, TRBD1 (6 bases). V lost 5 bases and J lost 0, with 20 bases in between. Germline V lookup: CDR1 MNHEY, CDR2 SVGAGI. The length of the CDR3 is 19 residues. The CDR3 DNA reads TGTGCCAGCAGTACACAGGGTTCGTGGACGAGCTCCTATAATTCACCCCTCCACTTT. Its protein product is CASSTQGSWTSSYNSPLHF.

V gene TRBV19 combines with J gene TRBJ1-6, with D unresolved. The germline CDR1 and CDR2 sequences are LNHDA and SQIVND (reference sequence). CDR3 length equals 12 residues. Trimming took off 3 bases at V and 7 bases at J, with 4 bases between the two ends. CDR3 region: CASSILNSPLHF. CDR3 in DNA: TGTGCCAGTAGTATCCTGAATTCACCCCTCCACTTT. The whole variable domain, remainder taken from reference TRBV19 and TRBJ1-6, is DGGITQSPKYLFRKEGQNVTLSCEQNLNHDAMYWYRQDPGQGLRLIYYSQIVNDFQKGDIAEGYSVSREKKESFPLTVTSAQKNPTAFYLCASSILNSPLHFGNGTRLTVT.

This chain links TRBV7-8 with TRBJ2-2; TRBD2 matches at 8 bases. Trimming took 1 base from V and 4 from J; bases not matched to a gene: 8. The CDR3 loop spans 17 amino acids. Germline CDR1 SGHVS, CDR2 FQNEAQ. CDR3 in DNA: TGTGCCAGCAGCTTAGTGGGGACGGGAGGGCCCACCGGGGAGCTGTTTTTT. Translation: CASSLVGTGGPTGELFF.

Written as DNA, the CDR3 is TGTGCCAGCAGCAAAGAGGGAAATCCCTACGAGCAGTACTTC. Its protein product is CASSKEGNPYEQYF. The chain uses TRBV21-1 and TRBJ2-7. TRBV21-1 is annotated as a pseudogene. This CDR3 contains 14 residues.

This clonotype was counted at least ten times. V and J are TRBV11-2 and TRBJ2-3; D is unresolved. Trimming took 6 bases from V and 6 from J, leaving 10 bases between them. CDR1 SGHAT and CDR2 FQNNGV come from the germline V gene. The CDR3 has 12 residues. The CDR3, as DNA: TGTGCCAGCAGGGAAATGGGGGATACGCAGTATTTT. Translation: CASREMGDTQYF.

V gene TRBV3-1 combines with J gene TRBJ2-1, with TRBD2 matching 12 bases. Germline V gene sequence: CDR1 LGHDT, CDR2 YNNKEL (reference sequence). The CDR3 extends over 15 amino acids. V dropped 2 bases and J dropped 6; count of bases not matched to a gene: 2. The CDR3 sequence is CASSQSLAGGNEQFF. CDR3 nucleotides: TGTGCCAGCAGCCAATCACTAGCGGGAGGCAATGAGCAGTTCTTC.

This clonotype showed up just a few times. This chain joins TRBV7-2 and TRBJ1-5, with a tentative D call TRBD1 (6 bases). Between the trimmed V and J ends, which lost 3 bases and 7 bases, there was a span of 10 bases. Germline CDR1 reads SGHTA; CDR2 reads FQGNSA. The CDR3 runs to 13 residues. The CDR3 region is CASSLGQPQPQHF. CDR3 in DNA: TGTGCCAGCAGCTTGGGACAACCCCAGCCCCAGCATTTT.

This clonotype has just a few counts. The chain has TRBV12-3 or TRBV12-4 and TRBJ1-2; D is uncertain. V was trimmed by 7 bases and J by 8 bases, leaving 14 bases between them. CDR3 length: 12 residues. CDR3 in DNA: TGTGCCAGCACCATGCTGGCAGGAGGCTACACCTTC. It encodes CASTMLAGGYTF.

This clonotype was recorded a few times. The rearrangement joins TRBV7-8 to TRBJ2-5; D call uncertain. The germline CDR1 and CDR2 sequences are SGHVS and FQNEAQ. With 2 bases removed from V and 2 bases from J, the gap between germline ends came to 9 bases. The CDR3 runs 14 residues. CDR3 sequence (DNA): TGTGCCAGCAGCTTATCGGGTTTTCAAGAGACCCAGTACTTC. Translation gives CASSLSGFQETQYF.

This clonotype was seen a few times. The chain uses TRBV3-1 and TRBJ2-3, with D unresolved. V dropped 4 bases and J dropped 5 bases, with 13 bases sitting between them. The CDR3 totals 14 residues. CDR1 and CDR2 from the germline V gene are LGHDT and YNNKEL (reference sequence). CDR3: CASSPRLLGDTQYF. For the CDR3, the DNA is TGTGCCAGCAGCCCACGGCTCCTCGGAGATACGCAGTATTTT.

The V call is TRBV7-9, the J call TRBJ1-2, with TRBD1 identical over 11 bases. The junction had 9 bases not matched to a gene; V was cut back by 5 bases and J by 7 bases. Germline CDR1 SEHNR, CDR2 FQNEAQ (reference sequence). This CDR3 is built from 15 residues. This CDR3 is CASSQAGQGASGYTF. CDR3 DNA: TGTGCCAGCAGCCAAGCAGGACAGGGGGCATCTGGCTACACCTTC.

The rearrangement uses TRBV3-1 and TRBJ2-7; either TRBD1 or TRBD2 may supply D (6 bases each). Deletions cut 2 bases from V and 1 base from J, with 9 bases between. Germline CDR1 LGHDT, CDR2 YNNKEL (reference sequence). The CDR3 has 14 residues. The CDR3 nucleotides are TGTGCCAGCAGCCAACAGGGGACTTCCTACGAGCAGTACTTC. It specifies CASSQQGTSYEQYF.

V gene TRBV6-6 combines with J gene TRBJ2-3, with D possibly being TRBD1 or TRBD2 (5 bases each). Trimming removed 4 bases from V and 4 bases from J, with 24 bases in between. CDR3 length equals 18 residues. Germline loops: CDR1 MNHNY, CDR2 SVGAGI (reference sequence). CDR3 sequence reads: CASSSPSGSPTGPDTQYF. In DNA, the CDR3 is TGTGCCAGCAGTTCGCCCTCCGGGTCCCCTACGGGGCCAGATACGCAGTATTTT.

The chain carries TRBV19 and TRBJ1-5; D unclear. CDR3 length equals 15 residues. V lost 4 bases to trimming and J lost 4 bases, with 14 bases between them. In germline, CDR1 is LNHDA, CDR2 SQIVND (reference sequence). CDR3 nucleotides: TGTGCCAGTAGTACGATGGACCTAGGAAATCAGCCCCAGCATTTT. Encoded protein: CASSTMDLGNQPQHF.

The chain employs TRBV7-9 and TRBJ2-1; D unresolved. V was clipped by 4 bases and J by 6 bases, with 16 bases between them. The CDR3 runs 15 residues. Germline V CDR1 and CDR2: SEHNR, FQNEAQ (reference sequence). This CDR3 reads CASSSPLSGFNEQFF. CDR3 nucleotides: TGTGCCAGCAGCTCCCCCTTATCGGGTTTCAATGAGCAGTTCTTC.

The rearrangement links TRBV29-1 to TRBJ2-1; D may match TRBD1 or TRBD2 (5 bases each). CDR1 is SQVTM, CDR2 ANQGSEA, per germline. CDR3 length equals 14 residues. V shed 8 bases and J shed 2 bases, with 16 bases lying between them. CDR3 sequence reads: CSTDGAIPYNEQFF. CDR3 DNA: TGCAGCACTGACGGGGCTATCCCCTACAATGAGCAGTTCTTC.

The CDR3 DNA follows: TGTGCCAGCAGCTTACCTAGCGGGAGTGGGGAGCAGTTCTTC. Amino acids: CASSLPSGSGEQFF. V and J are TRBV11-2 and TRBJ2-1; 10 bases are shared with TRBD2. Germline V lookup: CDR1 SGHAT, CDR2 FQNNGV. The CDR3 length is 14 residues. V was pared by 2 bases and J by 10 bases, with 5 bases of the junction left unmatched.

The CDR3: CASSPPRGRVNTEAFF. In nucleotides, the CDR3 is TGTGCCAGCTCACCACCGCGGGGCAGGGTGAACACTGAAGCTTTCTTT. The V and J genes are TRBV18 and TRBJ1-1, with D perhaps matching TRBD1 (5 bases). Trimming took 0 bases from V and 0 from J, leaving 11 bases between them. Germline V gene sequence: CDR1 KGHSH, CDR2 LQKENI. CDR3 length: 16 amino acids.

This clonotype was picked up a small number of times. The chain couples TRBV14 to TRBJ1-5; D is unresolved. Trimming removed 1 base at V and 3 bases at J, with 4 bases between. Germline CDR1 is SGHDN and CDR2 is FVKESK. This CDR3 comprises 13 residues. The chain's CDR3 is CASSQGINQPQHF. In DNA, the CDR3 is TGTGCCAGCAGCCAAGGGATCAATCAGCCCCAGCATTTT.

The CDR3 loop is CSAPPRDRGPSNAQYF. CDR3 sequence (DNA): TGCAGTGCCCCCCCGAGAGACAGGGGTCCTTCTAACGCGCAGTACTTC. The chain combines TRBV20-1 with TRBJ2-7, with TRBD1 matching over 8 bases. The CDR3 runs 16 residues. Trimming removed 6 bases from V and 9 bases from J; junction bases left unmatched: 22. CDR1 and CDR2 (germline): DFQATT, SNEGSKA (reference sequence).

This clonotype was counted only a few times. The CDR3 is CASGEVGRTDTQYF. The CDR3 coding sequence is TGTGCTAGTGGCGAGGTGGGGCGCACAGATACGCAGTATTTT. This chain joins TRBV12-5 and TRBJ2-3, with a tentative D call TRBD1 (5 bases). The V end was cut by 6 bases, the J end by 1 base, with 11 bases between. The CDR3 is 14 residues long. Germline values: CDR1 LGHNT, CDR2 FRNRAP.

The chain links TRBV6-5 to TRBJ2-1; D remains ambiguous. The CDR3 loop spans 12 amino acids. V lost 5 bases to trimming and J lost 12 bases, with 14 bases between them. Germline V gene data show CDR1 as MNHEY and CDR2 as SVGAGI. In DNA, the CDR3 is TGTGCCAGCAGTAGCTCCAACGTGGGGCAGTTCTTC. This encodes CASSSSNVGQFF.